Included here is one T cell receptor beta chain sequence, with context. Using its own MiXCR run on the PCR reads, TCRdb lists one record per CDR3 protein. The repertoire includes around 83,000 distinct CDR3 sequences, under 55% of them detected once, and 11% sits in the top ten. This specimen comes from a study of CDR3 diversity in severe acne. The V segment lost 10 bases and the J segment 0 bases; nucleotides outside the gene matches: 13. CDR1 and CDR2 from the germline V gene are ENHRY and SYGVKD. The length of the CDR3 is 16 residues. The origin of this receptor is a male donor with severe acne vulgaris. Sequenced sample: blood. The chain carries TRBV10-3 and TRBJ1-1; TRBD1 matches 8 bases. CDR3 DNA sequence: TGTGCCACAGCACGGCCAGGGGGCCCGATGAACACTGAAGCTTTCTTT. It translates to CATARPGGPMNTEAFF.